Listed below are T cell receptor beta chains from one sample, sequenced in a study of blood T cell repertoires in COVID-19. Generated by immunoSEQ multiplex PCR, the TCRdb table keeps only in-frame clones and is missing some. Of tens of thousands of clones listed, around 81% were seen once; the top ten hold 28%. Material for sequencing was peripheral blood. These receptors came from a human donor in a cohort sampled during active COVID-19. CDR3s include the opening cysteine and the closing phenylalanine or tryptophan. A D gene is named only where the DNA matches it firmly. A clone size is listed for some rows: how often the clone was seen (once, few, many), or a class if it is expanded.

J | V | D | size | DNA | CDR3
TRBJ2-7 | TRBV5-1 | . | . | TGCGCCAGCAGCTTGGAGGCGGGGAGCTCCTACGAGCAGTACTTC | CASSLEAGSSYEQYF
TRBJ2-5 | TRBV24-1 | . | . | TGTGCCACCAGTGATTTTGCGTCCCAGTACTTC | CATSDFASQYF
TRBJ1-5 | TRBV19 | . | . | TGTGCCAGTAGTATCCCAACTACAGGGCTTAGCAATCAGCCCCAGCATTTT | CASSIPTTGLSNQPQHF
TRBJ2-7 | TRBV19 | TRBD2 | . | TGTGCCAGTAGTATGGAACTAGCGGGGGGGCCCGCCTCCTACGAGCAGTACTTC | CASSMELAGGPASYEQYF
TRBJ1-6 | TRBV6-2/TRBV6-3 | . | . | TGTGCCAGCAGTTACGGGAGGGGATGGTCACCCCTCCACTTT | CASSYGRGWSPLHF
TRBJ2-7 | TRBV6-5 | TRBD2 | . | TGTGCCAGCAGTTTAGCGGGTAACTACGAGCAGTACTTC | CASSLAGNYEQYF
TRBJ1-2 | TRBV3-1/TRBV3-2 | TRBD1 | . | TGTGCCAGCAGCCAAGTTAATTCATATGGGGACAGGGGGCTCTTTAACTATGGCTACACCTTC | CASSQVNSYGDRGLFNYGYTF
TRBJ1-2 | TRBV11-3 | TRBD1 | . | TGTGCCAGCAGCACCGGGACAGTTGGCTACACCTTC | CASSTGTVGYTF
TRBJ1-6 | TRBV7-3 | . | many | TGTGCCAGCAGCTTAACCTACGGGGGTGGATCACCCCTCCACTTT | CASSLTYGGGSPLHF
TRBJ2-2 | TRBV9 | . | . | TGTGCCAGCAGCCCCGAGTGGAGCACCGGGGAGCTGTTTTTT | CASSPEWSTGELFF
TRBJ2-5 | TRBV4-1 | TRBD2 | . | TGCGCCAGCAGCCAAGATCTCCCGCCCGCCGCGGGAGGGACCCAGTACTTC | CASSQDLPPAAGGTQYF
TRBJ1-4 | TRBV19 | TRBD1 | once | TGTGCCAGTAGTACCCAGGGGGCAACTAATGAAAAACTGTTTTTT | CASSTQGATNEKLFF
TRBJ2-7 | TRBV11-1 | . | . | TGTGCCAGCAGCTTAGCGGGCACTAGTTCGTACGAGCAGTACTTC | CASSLAGTSSYEQYF
TRBJ1-2 | TRBV6-1 | . | . | TGTGCCAGCAGTGAAGAGGGGTATTTGATCGATGGCTACACCTTC | CASSEEGYLIDGYTF
TRBJ1-2 | TRBV29-1 | . | . | TGCAGCGTTGAACCCCACGACCGGAGCTATGGCTACACCTTC | CSVEPHDRSYGYTF
TRBJ2-1 | TRBV11-2 | TRBD2 | once | TGTGCCAGCAGCTTAGTTCCAGCGGGGGGCTACAATGAGCAGTTCTTC | CASSLVPAGGYNEQFF
TRBJ2-1 | TRBV7-3 | TRBD2 | . | TGTGCCAGCAGCCTGAGCCGGACTAGCGGCGCCAAGCAGTTCTTC | CASSLSRTSGAKQFF
TRBJ2-5 | TRBV14 | . | . | TGTGCCAGCAGCCAAAGCTTGCCCGAGACCCAGTACTTC | CASSQSLPETQYF
TRBJ1-1 | TRBV2 | . | . | TGTGCCAGCAGCTTCCAGTATAACACTGAAGCTTTCTTT | CASSFQYNTEAFF
TRBJ2-2 | TRBV24-1 | TRBD2 | . | TGTGCCACCAGTGATTTGGGGACTAGCGGGGGCCTCCTGGGGACCGGGGAGCTGTTTTTT | CATSDLGTSGGLLGTGELFF
TRBJ2-3 | TRBV14 | . | once | TGTGCCAGCAGCCAACTCCCAGGGGTCAACACAGATACGCAGTATTTT | CASSQLPGVNTDTQYF
TRBJ1-6 | TRBV7-2 | TRBD1 | . | TGTGCCAGCAGACCCGCTTGGACAGGGCTCTCACCCCTCCACTTT | CASRPAWTGLSPLHF
TRBJ2-7 | TRBV6-5 | TRBD2 | . | TGTGCCAGCAAGGCTAGCGGGGATTACGAGCAGTACTTC | CASKASGDYEQYF
TRBJ2-7 | TRBV5-6 | TRBD2 | . | TGTGCCAGCAGCTTGGCAGCGGGGGGGATCAAATACGAGCAGTACTTC | CASSLAAGGIKYEQYF
TRBJ1-4 | TRBV6-6 | . | . | TGTGCCAGCAGCCCCCCGAATCTAAATGAAAAACTGTTTTTT | CASSPPNLNEKLFF
TRBJ2-7 | TRBV28 | TRBD2 | . | TGTGCCAGCAGTTCCGGCGGGGGTGGGGCTGGCGAGCAGTACTTC | CASSSGGGGAGEQYF
TRBJ2-5 | TRBV5-1 | . | . | TGCGCCAGCAGCAAGGAGTTGATTCAAGAGACCCAGTACTTC | CASSKELIQETQYF
TRBJ1-3 | TRBV3-1/TRBV3-2 | TRBD1 | . | TGTGCCAGCAGCCAAGTCCAGGGGGCGCCTGGAAACACCATATATTTT | CASSQVQGAPGNTIYF
TRBJ2-7 | TRBV28 | . | . | TGTGCCAGCACCGGGACACCCACCTACGAGCAGTACTTC | CASTGTPTYEQYF